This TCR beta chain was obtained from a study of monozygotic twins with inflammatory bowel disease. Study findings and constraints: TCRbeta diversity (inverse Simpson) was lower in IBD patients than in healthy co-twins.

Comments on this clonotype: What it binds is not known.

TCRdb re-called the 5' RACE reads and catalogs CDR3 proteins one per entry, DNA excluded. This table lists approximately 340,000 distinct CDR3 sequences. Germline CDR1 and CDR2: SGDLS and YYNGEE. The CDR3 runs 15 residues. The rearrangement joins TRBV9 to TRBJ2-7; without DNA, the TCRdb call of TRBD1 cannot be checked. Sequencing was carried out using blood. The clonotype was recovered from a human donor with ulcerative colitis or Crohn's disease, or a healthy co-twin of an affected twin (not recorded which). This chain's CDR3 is CASSETGQVAYEQYF.